This T cell receptor (beta chain) was captured in a study of control samples from healthy donors and cancer patients. The CDR3 extends over 14 amino acids. With 6 bases removed from V and 0 bases from J, the gap between germline ends came to 11 bases. In germline, CDR1 is MNHEY, CDR2 SVGAGI. Some clones are missing from TCRdb's copy, which holds only in-frame ones; the method was immunoSEQ multiplex PCR. The sample lists 150,000 to 200,000 clones; approximately 94% were seen once. The sample was PBMCs. The V call is TRBV6-5, the J call TRBJ1-1; D call uncertain. This TCR was recovered from a man between 60 and 70 years old with colorectal cancer. This CDR3 reads CASRTARMNTEAFF. Written as DNA, the CDR3 is TGTGCCAGCAGGACCGCAAGGATGAACACTGAAGCTTTCTTT.